These T cell receptor beta chains were read from a single sample in a study of CD8 T cells in ankylosing spondylitis. Each CDR3 protein gets one entry after TCRdb re-called the 5' RACE reads with MiXCR. Of 100,000 to 150,000 distinct CDR3 sequences listed, approximately 6.8% were seen once; the top ten hold less than 15%. Sequences were obtained from blood, either unsorted or a sorted T cell fraction (not recorded which). The receptors come from a male donor with ankylosing spondylitis or in good health (not recorded which). Each CDR3 is given with its conserved first and last residue. D genes are given only for firm matches. Only part of the rows carry a size: once, few, many, or a class if the clone is expanded.

D	V	size	J	DNA	CDR3
NA	TRBV7-2	many	TRBJ2-7	TGTGCCAGCAGCTTAGGTTTCGACTTCACCTACGAGCAGTACTTC	CASSLGFDFTYEQYF
NA	TRBV2	many	TRBJ2-2	TGTGCCAGCAGTGAAGCGCTTGAACAGGATGGGGTCACCGGGGAGCTGTTTTTT	CASSEALEQDGVTGELFF
NA	TRBV7-9	NA	TRBJ2-1	TGTGCCAGCAGCTCGACAAAGACTAGCTCCTACAATGAGCAGTTCTTC	CASSSTKTSSYNEQFF
TRBD1	TRBV28	many	TRBJ1-5	TGTGCCAGCAGGCTCGGGACAGGGGGTGGGCCCCAGCATTTT	CASRLGTGGGPQHF
TRBD2	TRBV18	few	TRBJ2-3	TGTGCCAGCTCACCACGGCTAGCGGATAACACAGATACGCAGTATTTT	CASSPRLADNTDTQYF
TRBD1	TRBV12-3/TRBV12-4	NA	TRBJ2-4	TGTGCCAGCAGTTCTTGGGACAGGGGGCCGCTAGCCAAAAACATTCAGTACTTC	CASSSWDRGPLAKNIQYF
TRBD2	TRBV18	many	TRBJ2-7	TGTGCCAGCTCCCTGGGGGGACTAGCGGGGGCCTCCTACGAGCAGTACTTC	CASSLGGLAGASYEQYF
NA	TRBV7-6	many	TRBJ2-7	TGTGCCAGCAGCCTAGACGGGGGGCTCTACGAGCAGTACTTC	CASSLDGGLYEQYF
NA	TRBV12-3/TRBV12-4	many	TRBJ1-1	TGTGCCAGCAGTTTGGGGGTTGAGGGGACTGAAGCTTTCTTT	CASSLGVEGTEAFF
TRBD2	TRBV5-1	NA	TRBJ2-7	TGCGCCAGCAGCCCGAACCCGACTAGCGGGAGTAACATCGAGCAGTACTTC	CASSPNPTSGSNIEQYF
NA	TRBV5-1	NA	TRBJ2-3	TGCGCCAGCAGCTTGGGTACCGTCCGCCTATGGGCTGATACGCAGTATTTT	CASSLGTVRLWADTQYF
NA	TRBV7-2	many	TRBJ2-1	TGTGCCAGCAGCTTAGGGCAGGGGAATTTACAACTTGAGCAGTTCTTC	CASSLGQGNLQLEQFF
NA	TRBV5-1	many	TRBJ2-7	TGCGCCAGCTCAGCGGAGTACTACGAGCAGTACTTC	CASSAEYYEQYF
NA	TRBV7-7	many	TRBJ2-7	TGTGCTAGCAGTCCCGACGGAGCTTACGAGCAGTACTTC	CASSPDGAYEQYF
TRBD2	TRBV6-5	many	TRBJ2-7	TGTGCCAGCAGTTACTCTAGCGGGAGGTACTCCTACGAGCAGTACTTC	CASSYSSGRYSYEQYF
NA	TRBV29-1	many	TRBJ1-3	TGCAGCGTTAGAGGCGGAAACACCATATATTTT	CSVRGGNTIYF
TRBD1	TRBV12-3/TRBV12-4	many	TRBJ2-7	TGTGCCAGCAGATATACAGGGGGTAAGGACGAGCAGTACTTC	CASRYTGGKDEQYF
NA	TRBV20-1	many	TRBJ1-3	TGCAGTGCTTTAATCTCTGGAAACACCATATATTTT	CSALISGNTIYF
NA	TRBV5-1	many	TRBJ2-3	TGCGCCAGCAGCTTGACCAGGGTCACAGATACGCAGTATTTT	CASSLTRVTDTQYF
NA	TRBV29-1	NA	TRBJ2-3	TGCAGCGTTGAAGTGCGCCAGGATGCGGCAGATACGCAGTATTTT	CSVEVRQDAADTQYF
NA	TRBV9	many	TRBJ2-1	TGTGCCAGCAGCCCAACGTCATTGGTGGGGATGATCTACAATGAGCAGTTCTTC	CASSPTSLVGMIYNEQFF
TRBD1	TRBV12-3/TRBV12-4	many	TRBJ2-7	TGTGCCAGCAGGGGGGCGGGACAGGGGTCCCGCGAGCAGTACTTC	CASRGAGQGSREQYF
NA	TRBV24-1	many	TRBJ1-2	TGTGCCACCACTCAGGGGTGCTACACCTTC	CATTQGCYTF
NA	TRBV10-3	many	TRBJ1-5	TGTGCCATCAGTACAGGGTCTGATGGGCCCCAGCATTTT	CAISTGSDGPQHF
TRBD2	TRBV20-1	NA	TRBJ2-1	TGCAGTGCCAAGGGGCTAGCGGCCTACAATGAGCAGTTCTTC	CSAKGLAAYNEQFF
NA	TRBV7-9	NA	TRBJ2-1	TGTGCCAGCAACCAACGATTGGCCAGGGGCGGGGATGAGCAGTTCTTC	CASNQRLARGGDEQFF
TRBD1	TRBV7-6	many	TRBJ2-7	TGTGCCAGCAGCGTTAGACAGGGCCCCTACGAGCAGTACTTC	CASSVRQGPYEQYF
TRBD2	TRBV3-1	NA	TRBJ2-3	TGTGCCAGCAGCTACAGCGGGGGAGACACAGATACGCAGTATTTT	CASSYSGGDTDTQYF